The 9 T cell receptor beta chains below come from one sample, sequenced in a study of shared clonotypes between healthy human individuals (dated by TCRdb to 2018 to 2020). Library preparation was by the immunoSEQ multiplex PCR assay. The clones in this table, taken by TCRdb from immuneACCESS, are in-frame only. Not every clone is retained; where verified, under half of the shortfall comes from an unresolved V gene, and the cause of the rest is unknown. This sample gives 2 million to 2.5 million clones in total; 85% to 95% of them show up just once. The ten top clones hold roughly 0.34% of the sample. Input material: naive CD4+ T cells from PBMCs. According to the study, the label for this sample's cell subset or site signals: CD45RA+ positively selected. The receptors derive from a young man in good health. Some clones in this sample may be carry-over from other donors' samples.

This clone was counted once. DNA for the CDR3: TGTGCCAGCAGCTTAGGACTAGCGGGACCGGAGACCGGGGAGCTGTTTTTT. Protein sequence: CASSLGLAGPETGELFF. This chain connects TRBV7-2 to TRBJ2-2; 11 bases align to TRBD2. The CDR3 loop spans 17 amino acids. The V segment lost 1 base and the J segment 5 bases; nucleotides outside the gene matches: 6. CDR1 SGHTA and CDR2 FQGNSA come from the germline V gene. The whole variable domain, remainder taken from reference TRBV7-2 and TRBJ2-2, is GAGVSQSPSNKVTEKGKDVELRCDPISGHTALYWYRQSLGQGLEFLIYFQGNSAPDKSGLPSDRFSAERTGGSVSTLTIQRTQQEDSAVYLCASSLGLAGPETGELFFGEGSRLTVL.

This clone appeared a single time. The chain couples TRBV9 to TRBJ2-3, with 10 bases matching TRBD2. Germline loops: CDR1 SGDLS, CDR2 YYNGEE. After removal of 4 bases from V and 5 bases from J, the junction contained 10 bases not matched to a gene. The CDR3 length is 16 residues. CDR3 sequence (DNA): TGTGCCAGCAGCCGAAGCGGGAGGGCCGTAGGAGATACGCAGTATTTT. It codes for CASSRSGRAVGDTQYF.

This sequence joins TRBV15 and TRBJ1-5; D is ambiguous. V was trimmed by 5 bases and J by 6 bases, leaving 11 bases between them. The CDR3 has 13 amino acids. CDR1 LNHNV and CDR2 YYDKDF come from the germline V gene (reference sequence). CDR3 sequence: CATSPSRAQPQHF. In DNA, the CDR3 is TGTGCCACCAGCCCGAGTCGAGCTCAGCCCCAGCATTTT. The whole variable domain, filled in from reference TRBV15 and TRBJ1-5, reads DAMVIQNPRYQVTQFGKPVTLSCSQTLNHNVMYWYQQKSSQAPKLLFHYYDKDFNNEADTPDNFQSRRPNTSFCFLDIRSPGLGDTAMYLCATSPSRAQPQHFGDGTRLSIL.

The V call is TRBV29-1, the J call TRBJ2-1; 7 positions agree with TRBD1. The germline CDR1 and CDR2 sequences are SQVTM and ANQGSEA. The CDR3 extends over 14 amino acids. V dropped 5 bases and J dropped 3; count of bases not matched to a gene: 7. CDR3 coding DNA: TGCAGCGTTCTAGACAGGGTTAACTACAATGAGCAGTTCTTC. Protein product: CSVLDRVNYNEQFF.

V usage is TRBV28 and J usage is TRBJ2-4; D remains ambiguous. This CDR3 is built from 13 residues. CDR1 is MDHEN, CDR2 SYDVKM, per germline. Between the trimmed V and J ends, which lost 4 bases and 1 base, there was a span of 5 bases. DNA of the CDR3: TGTGCCAGCAGTTCCTTCGCCAAAAACATTCAGTACTTC. Amino acid sequence: CASSSFAKNIQYF.

J is TRBJ1-3 and V is TRBV5-6, with TRBD1 matching 7 bases. Losses at the gene ends were 0 bases for V and 5 bases for J; bases not matched to a gene: 8. Germline loops: CDR1 SGHDT, CDR2 YYEEEE. The CDR3 totals 16 residues. CDR3 nucleotide sequence: TGTGCCAGCAGCTTGGTCAATCGGGACAGCAGAAACACCATATATTTT. Encoded protein: CASSLVNRDSRNTIYF.

The count of this clone is one. V gene TRBV27 combines with J gene TRBJ1-2; maybe TRBD1 (5 bases). Trimming removed 1 base from V and 7 bases from J, with 16 bases in between. The germline gives CDR1 MNHEY, CDR2 SMNVEV (reference sequence). This CDR3 region has 15 residues. The CDR3 DNA is TGTGCCAGCAGTTTATTCAGCCGGGGGGTAGGTGGCTACACCTTC. Encoded protein: CASSLFSRGVGGYTF.

This chain uses TRBV5-1 with TRBJ1-2; D not resolved. CDR3 length: 13 residues. The V gene lost 4 bases and the J gene lost 3 bases, with 10 bases spanning the gap. Looked up from germline, CDR1 is SGHRS and CDR2 is YFSETQ. The CDR3, as DNA: TGCGCCAGCAGCGCCCTACGGGACTATGGCTACACCTTC. It is translated as CASSALRDYGYTF.

The chain employs TRBV18 and TRBJ2-1; 9 bases agree with TRBD2. The CDR3 spans 16 residues. After removal of 3 bases from V and 9 bases from J, the junction contained 12 bases not matched to a gene. Per germline, CDR1 KGHSH and CDR2 LQKENI. This chain's CDR3 is CASSPLGAGGQAEQFF. CDR3 bases: TGTGCCAGCTCACCCCTTGGGGCGGGAGGGCAGGCTGAGCAGTTCTTC.